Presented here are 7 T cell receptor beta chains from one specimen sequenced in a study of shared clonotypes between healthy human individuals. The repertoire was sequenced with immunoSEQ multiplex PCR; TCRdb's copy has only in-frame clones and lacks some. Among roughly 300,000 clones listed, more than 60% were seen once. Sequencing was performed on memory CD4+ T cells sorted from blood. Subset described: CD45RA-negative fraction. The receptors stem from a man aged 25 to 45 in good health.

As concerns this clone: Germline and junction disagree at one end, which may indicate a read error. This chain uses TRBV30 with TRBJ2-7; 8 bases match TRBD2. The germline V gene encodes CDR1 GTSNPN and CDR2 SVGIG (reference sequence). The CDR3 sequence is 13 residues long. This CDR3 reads CLETPGLVYEQYF. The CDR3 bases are TGCCTGGAGACTCCGGGACTAGTCTACGAGCAGTACTTC.

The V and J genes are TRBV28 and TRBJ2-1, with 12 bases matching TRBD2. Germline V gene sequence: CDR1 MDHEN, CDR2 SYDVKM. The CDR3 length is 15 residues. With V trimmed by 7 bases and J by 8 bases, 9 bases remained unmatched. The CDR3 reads CASTPLAGGRDEQFF. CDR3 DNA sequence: TGTGCCAGCACCCCGCTAGCGGGAGGGCGTGATGAGCAGTTCTTC.

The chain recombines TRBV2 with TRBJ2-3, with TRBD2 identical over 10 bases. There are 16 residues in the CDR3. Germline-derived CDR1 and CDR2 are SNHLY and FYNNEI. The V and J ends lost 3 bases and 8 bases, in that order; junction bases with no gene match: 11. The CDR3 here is CASSDLAGAPGSTQYF. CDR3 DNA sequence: TGTGCCAGCAGTGACCTAGCGGGAGCCCCGGGGTCTACGCAGTATTTT.

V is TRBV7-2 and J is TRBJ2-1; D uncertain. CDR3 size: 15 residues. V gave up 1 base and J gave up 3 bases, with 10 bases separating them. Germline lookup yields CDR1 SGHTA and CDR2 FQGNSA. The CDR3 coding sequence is TGTGCCAGCAGCTTAGGGCTTCGAAACTACAATGAGCAGTTCTTC. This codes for CASSLGLRNYNEQFF.

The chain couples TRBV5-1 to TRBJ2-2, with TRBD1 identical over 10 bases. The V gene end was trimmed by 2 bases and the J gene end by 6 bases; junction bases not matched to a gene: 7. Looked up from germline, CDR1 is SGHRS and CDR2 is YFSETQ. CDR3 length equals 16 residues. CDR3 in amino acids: CASSLEPGTGAGELFF. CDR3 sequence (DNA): TGCGCCAGCAGCTTAGAGCCCGGGACAGGGGCCGGGGAGCTGTTTTTT.

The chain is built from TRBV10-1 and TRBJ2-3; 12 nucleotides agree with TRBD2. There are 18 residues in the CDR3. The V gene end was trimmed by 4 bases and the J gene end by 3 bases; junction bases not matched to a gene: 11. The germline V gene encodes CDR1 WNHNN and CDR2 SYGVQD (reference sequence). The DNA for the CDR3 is TGCGCCAGCAGTGCCAGGGCTTGGCTAGCGGGGGGGACAGATACGCAGTATTTT. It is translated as CASSARAWLAGGTDTQYF.

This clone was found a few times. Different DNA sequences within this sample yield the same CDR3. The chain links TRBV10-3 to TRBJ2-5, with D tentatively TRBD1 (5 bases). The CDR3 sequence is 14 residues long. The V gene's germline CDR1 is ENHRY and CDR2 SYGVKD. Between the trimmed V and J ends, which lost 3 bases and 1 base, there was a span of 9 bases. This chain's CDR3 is CAISEGRAQETQYF. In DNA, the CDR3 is TGTGCCATCAGTGAAGGCAGGGCCCAAGAGACCCAGTACTTC.